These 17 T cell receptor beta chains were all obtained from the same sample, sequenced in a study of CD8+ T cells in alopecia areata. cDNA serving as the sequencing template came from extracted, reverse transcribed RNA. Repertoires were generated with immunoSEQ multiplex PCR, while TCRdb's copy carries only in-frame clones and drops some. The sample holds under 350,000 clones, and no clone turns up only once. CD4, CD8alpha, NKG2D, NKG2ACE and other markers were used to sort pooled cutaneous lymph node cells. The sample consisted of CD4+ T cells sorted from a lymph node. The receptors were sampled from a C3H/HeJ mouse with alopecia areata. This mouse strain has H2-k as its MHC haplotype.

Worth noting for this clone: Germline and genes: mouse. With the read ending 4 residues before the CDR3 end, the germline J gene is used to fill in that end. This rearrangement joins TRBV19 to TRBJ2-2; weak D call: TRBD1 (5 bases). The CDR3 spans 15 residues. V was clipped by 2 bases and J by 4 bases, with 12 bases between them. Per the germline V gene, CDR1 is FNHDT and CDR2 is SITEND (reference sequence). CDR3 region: CASSIQAGFTGQLYF. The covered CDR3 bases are TGTGCCAGCAGTATTCAAGCAGGGTTCACCGGG.

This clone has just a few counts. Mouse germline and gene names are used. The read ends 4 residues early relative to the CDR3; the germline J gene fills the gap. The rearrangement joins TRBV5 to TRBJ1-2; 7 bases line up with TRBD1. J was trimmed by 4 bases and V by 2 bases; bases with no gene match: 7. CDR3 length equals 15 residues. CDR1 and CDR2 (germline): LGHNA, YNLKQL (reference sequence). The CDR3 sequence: CASSQHTGEISDYTF. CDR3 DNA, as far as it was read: TGTGCCAGCAGCCAACATACAGGGGAGATCTCC.

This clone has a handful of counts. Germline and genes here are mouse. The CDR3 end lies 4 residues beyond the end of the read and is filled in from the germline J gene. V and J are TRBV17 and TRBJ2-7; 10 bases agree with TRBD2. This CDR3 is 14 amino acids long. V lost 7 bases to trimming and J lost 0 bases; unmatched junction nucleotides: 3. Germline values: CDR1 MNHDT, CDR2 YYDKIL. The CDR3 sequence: CASNRLGGSYEQYF. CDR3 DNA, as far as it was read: TGTGCTAGCAACAGACTGGGGGGCTCCTAT.

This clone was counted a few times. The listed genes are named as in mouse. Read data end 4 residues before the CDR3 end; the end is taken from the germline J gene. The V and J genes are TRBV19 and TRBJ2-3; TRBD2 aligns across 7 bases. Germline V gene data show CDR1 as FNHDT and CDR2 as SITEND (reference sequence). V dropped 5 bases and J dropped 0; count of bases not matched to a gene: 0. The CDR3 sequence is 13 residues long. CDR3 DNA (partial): TGTGCCAGCAGACTGGGGAGTGCAGAA. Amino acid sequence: CASRLGSAE. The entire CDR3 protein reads CASRLGSAETLYF.

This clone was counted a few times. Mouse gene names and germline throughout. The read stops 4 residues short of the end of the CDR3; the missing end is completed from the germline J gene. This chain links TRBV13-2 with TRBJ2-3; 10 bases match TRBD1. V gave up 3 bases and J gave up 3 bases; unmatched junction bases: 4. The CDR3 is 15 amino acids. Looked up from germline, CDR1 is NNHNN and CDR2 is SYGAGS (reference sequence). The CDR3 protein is CASGVSGQGAETLYF. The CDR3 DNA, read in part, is TGTGCCAGCGGTGTTTCGGGACAGGGGGCAGAA.

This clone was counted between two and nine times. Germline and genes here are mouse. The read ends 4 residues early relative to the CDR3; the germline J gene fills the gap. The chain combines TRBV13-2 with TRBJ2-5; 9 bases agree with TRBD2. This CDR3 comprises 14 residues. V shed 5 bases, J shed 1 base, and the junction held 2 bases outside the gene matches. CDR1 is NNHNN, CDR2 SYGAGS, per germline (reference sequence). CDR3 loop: CASGRLGDQDTQYF. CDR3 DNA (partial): TGTGCCAGCGGGAGACTGGGGGACCAAGAC.

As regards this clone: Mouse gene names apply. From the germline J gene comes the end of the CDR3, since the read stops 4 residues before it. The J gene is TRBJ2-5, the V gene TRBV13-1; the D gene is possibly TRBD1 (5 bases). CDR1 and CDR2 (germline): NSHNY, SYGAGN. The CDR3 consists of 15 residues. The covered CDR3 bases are TGTGCCAGCAGTGATCCTCAGGGTGATAAAGAC. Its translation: CASSDPQGDKD. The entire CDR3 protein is CASSDPQGDKDTQYF.

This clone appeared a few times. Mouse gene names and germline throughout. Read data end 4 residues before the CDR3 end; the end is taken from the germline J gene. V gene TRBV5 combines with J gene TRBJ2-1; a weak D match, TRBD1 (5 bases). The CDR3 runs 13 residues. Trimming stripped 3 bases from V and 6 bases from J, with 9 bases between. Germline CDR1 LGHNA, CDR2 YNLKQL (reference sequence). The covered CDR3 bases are TGTGCCAGCAGCCAGAGACAGAGTGCT. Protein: CASSQRQSA. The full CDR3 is CASSQRQSAEQFF.

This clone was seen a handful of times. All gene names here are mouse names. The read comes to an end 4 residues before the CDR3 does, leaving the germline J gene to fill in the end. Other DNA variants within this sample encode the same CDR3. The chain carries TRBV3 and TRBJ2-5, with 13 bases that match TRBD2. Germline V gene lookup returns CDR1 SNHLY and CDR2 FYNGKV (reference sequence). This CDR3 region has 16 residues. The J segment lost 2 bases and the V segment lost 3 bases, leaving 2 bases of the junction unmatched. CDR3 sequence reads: CASSLGTGGVQDTQYF. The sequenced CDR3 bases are TGTGCCAGCAGCTTGGGGACTGGGGGGGTCCAAGAC.

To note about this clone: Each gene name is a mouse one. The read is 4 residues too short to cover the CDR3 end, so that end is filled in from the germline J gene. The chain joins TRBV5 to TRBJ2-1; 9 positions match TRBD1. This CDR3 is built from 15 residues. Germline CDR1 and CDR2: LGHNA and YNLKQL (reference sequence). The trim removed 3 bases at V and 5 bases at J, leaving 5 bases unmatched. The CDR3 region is CASSHAQGANAEQFF. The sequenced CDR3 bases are TGTGCCAGCAGCCACGCACAGGGGGCGAATGCT.

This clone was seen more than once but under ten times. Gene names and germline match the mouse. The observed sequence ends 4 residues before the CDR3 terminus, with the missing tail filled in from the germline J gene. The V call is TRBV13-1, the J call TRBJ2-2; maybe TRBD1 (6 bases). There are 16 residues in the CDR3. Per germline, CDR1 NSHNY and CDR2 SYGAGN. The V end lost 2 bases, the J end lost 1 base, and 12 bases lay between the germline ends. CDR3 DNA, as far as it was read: TGTGCCAGCAGTGAGTCTAGGACAGTAAACACCGGG. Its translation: CASSESRTVNTG. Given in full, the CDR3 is CASSESRTVNTGQLYF.

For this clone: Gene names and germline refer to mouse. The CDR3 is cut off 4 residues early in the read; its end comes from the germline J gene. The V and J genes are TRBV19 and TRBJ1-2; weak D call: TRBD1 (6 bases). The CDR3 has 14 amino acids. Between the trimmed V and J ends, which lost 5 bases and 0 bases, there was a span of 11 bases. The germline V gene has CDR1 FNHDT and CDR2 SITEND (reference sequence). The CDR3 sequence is CASRSGTTNSDYTF. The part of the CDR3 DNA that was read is TGTGCCAGCAGGTCCGGGACAACAAACTCC.

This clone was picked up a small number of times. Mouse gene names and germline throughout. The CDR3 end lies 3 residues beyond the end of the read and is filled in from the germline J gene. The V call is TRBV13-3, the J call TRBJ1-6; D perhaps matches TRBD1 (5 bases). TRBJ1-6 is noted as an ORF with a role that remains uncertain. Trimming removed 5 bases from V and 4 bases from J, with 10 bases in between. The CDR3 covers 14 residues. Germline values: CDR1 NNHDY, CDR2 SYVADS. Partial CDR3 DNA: TGTGCCAGCAGCGCTGACAGATATAATTCGCCC. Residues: CASSADRYNSP. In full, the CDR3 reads CASSADRYNSPLYF.

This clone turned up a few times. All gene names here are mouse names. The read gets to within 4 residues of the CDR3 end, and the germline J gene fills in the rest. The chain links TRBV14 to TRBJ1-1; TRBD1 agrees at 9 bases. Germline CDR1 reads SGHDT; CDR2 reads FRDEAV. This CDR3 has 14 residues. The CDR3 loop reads CASSFFGTGTEVFF. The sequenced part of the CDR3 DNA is TGTGCCAGCAGTTTTTTCGGGACAGGGACA.

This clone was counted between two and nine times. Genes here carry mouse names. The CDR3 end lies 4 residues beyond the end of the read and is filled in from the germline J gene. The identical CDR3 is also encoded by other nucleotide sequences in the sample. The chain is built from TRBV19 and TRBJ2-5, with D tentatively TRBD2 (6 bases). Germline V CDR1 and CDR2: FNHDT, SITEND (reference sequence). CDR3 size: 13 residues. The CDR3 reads CASSIPGEDTQYF. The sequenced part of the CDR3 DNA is TGTGCCAGCAGTATCCCTGGGGAAGAC.

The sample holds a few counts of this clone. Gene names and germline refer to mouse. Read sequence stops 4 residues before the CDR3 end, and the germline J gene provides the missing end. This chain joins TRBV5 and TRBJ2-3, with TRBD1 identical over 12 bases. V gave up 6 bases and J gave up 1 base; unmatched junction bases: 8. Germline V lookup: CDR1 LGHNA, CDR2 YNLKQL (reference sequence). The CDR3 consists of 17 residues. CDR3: CASSPIGTGGGAETLYF. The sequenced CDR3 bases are TGTGCCAGCAGTCCCATCGGGACAGGGGGCGGTGCAGAA.

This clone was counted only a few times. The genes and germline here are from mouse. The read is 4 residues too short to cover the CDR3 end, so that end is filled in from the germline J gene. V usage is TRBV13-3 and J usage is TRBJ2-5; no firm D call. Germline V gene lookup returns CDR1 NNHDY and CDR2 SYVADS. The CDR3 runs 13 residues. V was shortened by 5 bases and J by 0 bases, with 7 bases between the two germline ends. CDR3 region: CASRELNQDTQYF. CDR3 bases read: TGTGCCAGCAGAGAACTTAACCAAGAC.